This is a list of T cell receptor beta chains from one sample in a study of T cell responses to AZD1222 COVID-19 vaccine. The method was immunoSEQ multiplex PCR; TCRdb's version includes in-frame clones alone and lacks a portion of them. The sample includes about 180,000 clones, over 85% of them seen just once. Sample: peripheral blood, taken 28 days after the second dose of the MenACWY control vaccine. The receptors stem from an adult who received the MenACWY meningococcal vaccine as a control. The CDR3 runs from the conserved cysteine through the conserved F or W. The D gene is left open where the match is weak.

.	TRBV27	TRBJ2-5	TGTGCCAGCAGTTTAGGGCTGCTCCAAGAGACCCAGTACTTC	CASSLGLLQETQYF
TRBD1	TRBV19	TRBJ1-2	TGTGCCAGTAGTACGGACAGGGGGCTTAGCTATGGCTACACCTTC	CASSTDRGLSYGYTF
.	TRBV2	TRBJ2-3	TGTGCCAGCAGTGAAGGGGGGCTAGCGATAGATACGCAGTATTTT	CASSEGGLAIDTQYF
.	TRBV12-5	TRBJ1-3	TGTGCTAGTGGTCCGGATGGAAACACCATATATTTT	CASGPDGNTIYF
.	TRBV2	TRBJ1-5	TGTGCCAGCAGTGATTTCGATCAGCCCCAGCATTTT	CASSDFDQPQHF
TRBD1	TRBV19	TRBJ1-1	TGTGCCAGTAGTCAAGGGGGCGGGAGGAACACTGAAGCTTTCTTT	CASSQGGGRNTEAFF
.	TRBV27	TRBJ1-1	TGTGCCAGCAGTTTAGTCGGGGGAGGGACTGAAGCTTTCTTT	CASSLVGGGTEAFF
.	TRBV12-3/TRBV12-4	TRBJ1-1	TGTGCCAGCAGTTTCATCGCGTTGGAAGCTTTCTTT	CASSFIALEAFF
.	TRBV7-7	TRBJ1-1	TGTGCTAGCAGCCCCCTGGCAGGTCCGAACACTGAAGCTTTCTTT	CASSPLAGPNTEAFF
.	TRBV3-1/TRBV3-2	TRBJ1-1	TGTGCCAGCAGCCCCGACCTGGGGAAGAACACTGAAGCTTTCTTT	CASSPDLGKNTEAFF
TRBD1	TRBV20-1	TRBJ2-7	TGCAGTGCTAGTGACAGGGTTGGGCAGTACTTC	CSASDRVGQYF